These 6 T cell receptor beta chains originate from one sample sequenced in a study of Ad26.COV2.S vaccination and SARS-CoV-2 variants. Produced via immunoSEQ multiplex PCR; TCRdb's table is partial and in-frame only. The table lists under 550,000 clones, 75% to 95% of them singletons. The treatment is: 19 received Ad26.COV2.S at low or high dose, single or two shots; five or six received placebo; per-sample allocation not given. All samples were drawn on day 63, counting from the first vaccine or placebo injection. Source: peripheral blood, taken in a trial of Ad26.COV2.S vaccine versus placebo. The receptors stem from a person between 18 and 60 years old who received the Ad26.COV2.S COVID-19 vaccine or a placebo.

V and J are TRBV6-5 and TRBJ2-2; D might be TRBD1 (6 bases). Looked up from germline, CDR1 is MNHEY and CDR2 is SVGAGI. This CDR3 is built from 16 residues. Trimming shortened V by 0 bases and J by 4 bases, and 12 bases separated the two germline ends. CDR3 in amino acids: CASSYSGRGITGELFF. The CDR3 nucleotides read TGTGCCAGCAGTTACTCGGGCAGGGGAATCACCGGGGAGCTGTTTTTT.

The CDR3 sequence: CASTQGNEQFF. In DNA form, the CDR3 reads TGTGCCAGCACACAAGGCAATGAGCAGTTCTTC. The chain recombines TRBV27 with TRBJ2-1, with unresolved D. V lost 7 bases and J lost 6, with 7 bases in between. Germline V gene lookup returns CDR1 MNHEY and CDR2 SMNVEV (reference sequence). The CDR3 contains 11 residues.

Points on this clone: A junction boundary mismatches the germline segment, possibly from a read error. This chain uses TRBV7-6 with TRBJ2-2; 9 bases fit TRBD2. The germline gives CDR1 SGHVS, CDR2 FNYEAQ. The CDR3 loop spans 16 amino acids. The CDR3 DNA follows: TGTGCCAGCAACTTAGGTAGCGGGAGCAACACCGGGGAGCTGTTTTTT. Its protein is CASNLGSGSNTGELFF.

This chain connects TRBV6-5 to TRBJ2-5; D is undetermined. Germline lookup yields CDR1 MNHEY and CDR2 SVGAGI. V gave up 5 bases and J gave up 7 bases, with 8 bases separating them. The CDR3 is made up of 11 amino acids. This chain's CDR3 is CASSPARTQYF. In DNA form, the CDR3 reads TGTGCCAGCAGTCCTGCGAGGACCCAGTACTTC.

This clone occurred once. The chain links TRBV5-6 to TRBJ2-7; 11 bases line up with TRBD1. Germline lookup yields CDR1 SGHDT and CDR2 YYEEEE. This CDR3 comprises 12 residues. V shed 4 bases, J shed 7 bases, and the junction held 1 base outside the gene matches. The CDR3 DNA follows: TGTGCCAGCAGCAGGGACAGGGGGGAGCAGTACTTC. Its protein product is CASSRDRGEQYF.

The chain has TRBV19 and TRBJ1-1; a possible D gene is TRBD1 (5 bases). Germline-derived CDR1 and CDR2 are LNHDA and SQIVND (reference sequence). This CDR3 region has 13 residues. The ends were cut back, 7 bases at V and 1 base at J, with 10 bases in the middle. The CDR3 coding sequence is TGTGCCAGTAAAGAGGGGAAGAACACTGAAGCTTTCTTT. Protein: CASKEGKNTEAFF. Full variable domain (outside the CDR3, taken from reference TRBV19 and TRBJ1-1): DGGITQSPKYLFRKEGQNVTLSCEQNLNHDAMYWYRQDPGQGLRLIYYSQIVNDFQKGDIAEGYSVSREKKESFPLTVTSAQKNPTAFYLCASKEGKNTEAFFGQGTRLTVV.